Sequencing of this T cell receptor beta chain was carried out in a study of blood T cells in healthy people across ages. Peripheral blood was drawn, approximately 10 milliliters per donor. Study-level findings and limits: Versus aged donors, long-lived donors had higher diversity and more naive CD4+ cells.

V was clipped by 6 bases and J by 4 bases, with 18 bases between them. The CDR3 is made up of 15 amino acids. In this sample, this clonotype turned up many times. The antigen remains unidentified. It was with a sample-barcoded 5' primer and a J-beta primer mix that a second PCR of roughly 7 to 12 cycles was run. TCRdb fed the 5' RACE reads into MiXCR, producing one record per CDR3 protein. The data hold under 850,000 distinct CDR3 sequences, with approximately 35% observed a single time. Sequenced material: blood. The rearrangement links TRBV12-3 or TRBV12-4 to TRBJ2-5; TRBD1 might be the D (5 bases). The receptor was isolated from a man between 18 and 35 years old in good health. The CDR3 bases are TGTGCCAGCAGGAAAAGTGGGGCGGACCGAGAGACCCAGTACTTC. Protein: CASRKSGADRETQYF.